Listed below are T cell receptor beta chains from one sample, sequenced in a study of patients and donors after allogeneic stem cell transplantation. TCRdb processed the RT-PCR reads anew with MiXCR; each CDR3 protein has one entry. This table has tens of thousands of distinct CDR3 sequences, around 48% appearing once. Sequencing input: blood, either unsorted or a sorted T cell fraction (not recorded which). These receptors came from a human donor who was either an allogeneic HSCT recipient or a stem cell or donor lymphocyte infusion donor (not recorded which). It is not recorded whose cells these are; they may come from a transplant donor. CDR3s include the opening cysteine and the closing phenylalanine or tryptophan. A D gene is named only where the DNA matches it firmly. Rows give clone size only sometimes, using once, few, many, or a class for an expanded clone.

CASHRGGRSSGNTIYF	TGTGCCAGTCACCGGGGGGGAAGGAGCTCTGGAAACACCATATATTTT	TRBJ1-3	-	-	16	TRBV28
CASSGDDLNTEAFF	TGTGCCAGCAGTGGGGACGACCTGAACACTGAAGCTTTCTTT	TRBJ1-1	-	-	14	TRBV12-3/TRBV12-4
CASSSYSEKLFF	TGTGCCAGCAGCTCCTACAGTGAAAAACTGTTTTTT	TRBJ1-4	-	-	12	TRBV7-2
CASSVATGDSPEKLFF	TGTGCCAGCAGCGTAGCTACGGGGGACAGCCCTGAAAAACTGTTTTTT	TRBJ1-4	TRBD1	-	16	TRBV9
CASSFPDRGYYEQYF	TGTGCCAGCAGCTTCCCGGACAGGGGGTACTACGAGCAGTACTTC	TRBJ2-7	TRBD1	-	15	TRBV7-9
CASSLASQGVVYGYTF	TGTGCCAGCAGCTTAGCGAGTCAGGGAGTCGTCTATGGCTACACCTTC	TRBJ1-2	-	-	16	TRBV7-2
CASSAGSPGSISQRDTQYF	TGTGCCAGCAGCGCGGGATCACCCGGGAGTATATCCCAGCGAGATACGCAGTATTTT	TRBJ2-3	-	-	19	TRBV7-6
CASSQRAGRGTEAFF	TGTGCCAGCAGCCAAAGGGCAGGGAGGGGCACTGAAGCTTTCTTT	TRBJ1-1	-	-	15	TRBV3-1
CAISESTDGYTF	TGTGCCATCAGTGAGTCCACAGACGGCTACACCTTC	TRBJ1-2	-	-	12	TRBV10-3
CSARAENNQPQHF	TGCAGTGCTAGGGCGGAGAACAATCAGCCCCAGCATTTT	TRBJ1-5	-	few	13	TRBV20-1
CASSLIGTGEAFF	TGTGCCAGCAGCTTAATTGGGACAGGGGAAGCTTTCTTT	TRBJ1-1	TRBD1	few	13	TRBV7-3
CASSPKQGSNYGYTF	TGTGCCAGCAGCCCAAAACAGGGATCAAACTATGGCTACACCTTC	TRBJ1-2	-	-	15	TRBV7-2
CSARADGYTF	TGCAGTGCTAGAGCTGATGGCTACACCTTC	TRBJ1-2	-	-	10	TRBV20-1
CAWTEGFFYEQYF	TGTGCCTGGACCGAGGGGTTTTTCTACGAGCAGTACTTC	TRBJ2-7	-	-	13	TRBV30
CAWSVQTGEHSPLHF	TGTGCCTGGAGTGTACAAACAGGGGAGCATTCACCCCTCCACTTT	TRBJ1-6	TRBD1	-	15	TRBV30
CASRAIPGNGYTF	TGCGCCAGCAGGGCGATCCCGGGGAATGGCTACACCTTC	TRBJ1-2	-	few	13	TRBV10-2
CATSRTTDTQYF	TGTGCCACCAGCAGAACCACAGATACGCAGTATTTT	TRBJ2-3	-	-	12	TRBV15
CASRGTGEYGYTF	TGTGCCAGCAGGGGGACAGGGGAGTATGGCTACACCTTC	TRBJ1-2	TRBD1	few	13	TRBV12-3/TRBV12-4
CASRLPGQRYGYTF	TGTGCCAGCAGACTCCCGGGACAACGCTATGGCTACACCTTC	TRBJ1-2	-	few	14	TRBV6-2/TRBV6-3
CASSLHNLNTEAFF	TGTGCCAGCAGCCTACACAACTTAAACACTGAAGCTTTCTTT	TRBJ1-1	-	-	14	TRBV2
CASSFGQSGANVLTF	TGTGCCAGCAGTTTCGGACAGTCTGGGGCCAACGTCCTGACTTTC	TRBJ2-6	-	-	15	TRBV7-9
CSAREVAGPAGGEQFF	TGCAGTGCTAGAGAGGTTGCGGGACCAGCGGGCGGGGAGCAGTTCTTC	TRBJ2-1	-	-	16	TRBV20-1
CASSFKDRIMNTEAFF	TGTGCCAGCAGCTTTAAGGACAGAATCATGAACACTGAAGCTTTCTTT	TRBJ1-1	-	-	16	TRBV11-2
CAISIQEFNTEAFF	TGTGCCATCAGTATTCAGGAATTCAACACTGAAGCTTTCTTT	TRBJ1-1	-	-	14	TRBV10-3
CASSLGTGKLFF	TGTGCCAGCAGTTTAGGGACGGGAAAACTGTTTTTT	TRBJ1-4	-	-	12	TRBV28
CASSSGQGLNSPLHF	TGTGCCAGCAGTTCAGGACAGGGATTGAATTCACCCCTCCACTTT	TRBJ1-6	TRBD1	-	15	TRBV28
CASSPVLNYGYTF	TGTGCCAGCAGCCCGGTACTCAACTATGGCTACACCTTC	TRBJ1-2	-	-	13	TRBV12-3/TRBV12-4